The rows below give T cell receptor beta chains drawn from one sample of a study of OX40 agonist ivuxolimab in advanced cancers. Method: immunoSEQ multiplex PCR; TCRdb's copy keeps in-frame clones and lacks some. The profile covers around 36,000 clones, with roughly 87% appearing a single time and over 15% taken by the ten largest. The sequencing here drew on CD4+ or CD8+ T cells sorted from blood, taken in a trial of the OX40 agonist ivuxolimab. These receptors were collected from an adult with an advanced solid tumor such as melanoma, head and neck, liver or kidney cancer. Both conserved end residues are part of each CDR3. The D gene is left open where the match is weak. Some rows mark clone size as missing; the rest say once, few, many or name a class of expanded clone.

j_call | v_call | clone_size | d_call | cdr3_nt | cdr3_aa
TRBJ2-7 | TRBV12-5 | - | TRBD1 | TGTGCTAGTGGTTTGGTACTTCCCAAGGACCGGACAGGGAACCACCTAAACGAGCAGTACTTC | CASGLVLPKDRTGNHLNEQYF
TRBJ2-3 | TRBV5-6 | - | TRBD2 | TGTGCCAGCAGCCCAGGGACTAGCGGGGGGCCCGGAGATACGCAGTATTTT | CASSPGTSGGPGDTQYF
TRBJ2-7 | TRBV7-2 | - | TRBD1 | TGTGCCATTGCCCGAACCAGACAGGGGTTCTACGAGCAGTACTTC | CAIARTRQGFYEQYF
TRBJ2-7 | TRBV5-1 | - | - | TGCGCCAGCAGCACGGCCTCAGGGGTAGAGGGCTACGAGCAGTACTTC | CASSTASGVEGYEQYF
TRBJ2-7 | TRBV5-8 | few | - | TGTGCCAGCAGCTTGGGGTTCTCCTACGAGCAGTACTTC | CASSLGFSYEQYF
TRBJ1-2 | TRBV19 | - | - | TGTGCCAGTAGTATAGACGGTAACTATGGCTACACCTTC | CASSIDGNYGYTF
TRBJ2-7 | TRBV19 | - | - | TGTGCCAGTAGTATTAGGGGCAGAACCTACGAGCAGTACTTC | CASSIRGRTYEQYF
TRBJ1-2 | TRBV28 | once | - | TGTGCCAGCAGTATAACCACAGCCAGGTTTAACTATGGCTACACCTTC | CASSITTARFNYGYTF
TRBJ2-1 | TRBV5-1 | - | TRBD2 | TGCGCCAGCAGCTTAGGGTCCACAACCTTTACTAGCGGGGTCTACAATGAGCAGTTCTTC | CASSLGSTTFTSGVYNEQFF
TRBJ1-3 | TRBV7-9 | - | - | TGTGCCAGCAGCTCCTCGGAGGCAGGATCGGCTGGAAACACCATATATTTT | CASSSSEAGSAGNTIYF
TRBJ1-3 | TRBV6-5 | - | - | TGTGCCAGCAGTTACGAAGATGGAAACACCATATATTTT | CASSYEDGNTIYF
TRBJ1-1 | TRBV14 | - | - | TGTGCCAGCAGTCTGGAGGGGTATATGAACACTGAAGCTTTCTTT | CASSLEGYMNTEAFF
TRBJ1-1 | TRBV4-1 | - | - | TGCGCCAGCAGCCAAGATGCCCCAGGGATTGGCACTGAAGCTTTCTTT | CASSQDAPGIGTEAFF
TRBJ2-1 | TRBV4-3 | - | - | TGCGCCAGCAGCCAGCCTAGTACAACGGGCCTATACAATGAGCAGTTCTTC | CASSQPSTTGLYNEQFF
TRBJ2-7 | TRBV6-5 | - | TRBD1 | TGTGCCAGCAGTTTCGGACAGGGAGTCTACGAGCAGTACTTC | CASSFGQGVYEQYF
TRBJ2-1 | TRBV10-1 | - | TRBD2 | TGCGCCTACAGGGGAACTAGCGGGGGGCCTGTACCTCCTGGGGAGCAGTTCTTC | CAYRGTSGGPVPPGEQFF
TRBJ1-2 | TRBV30 | - | TRBD1 | TGTGCCTGGAGTTTGCCTTGGGACAGCTACTATGGCTACACCTTC | CAWSLPWDSYYGYTF
TRBJ2-4 | TRBV27 | - | - | TGTGCCAGCAGCACCCGGGGCATTCAGTACTTC | CASSTRGIQYF
TRBJ2-2 | TRBV5-1 | - | - | TGCGCCAGCAGCTTGGGACAGCGAAACACCGGGGAGCTGTTTTTT | CASSLGQRNTGELFF
TRBJ2-1 | TRBV2 | - | TRBD2 | TGTGCCACCCTACTAGCGGGGGGGAGGAATGAGCAGTTCTTC | CATLLAGGRNEQFF
TRBJ1-1 | TRBV18 | once | - | TGTGCCAGCTCACCTTCCCGGTCCGGGGTAAACGAAGCTTTCTTT | CASSPSRSGVNEAFF
TRBJ1-1 | TRBV27 | - | - | TGTGCCAGCAGTTTATTCCGGGGCACTGAAGCTTTCTTT | CASSLFRGTEAFF
TRBJ1-2 | TRBV6-5 | - | TRBD1 | TGTGCCAGCAGTTATTTGGACAGGAATAACTATGGCTACACCTTC | CASSYLDRNNYGYTF
TRBJ1-6 | TRBV27 | - | - | TGTGCCAGCAGTTGGGGGAATTCACCCCTCCACTTT | CASSWGNSPLHF
TRBJ1-2 | TRBV6-1 | - | - | TGTGCCAGCAGCTCGGACGTTAACTATGGCTACACCTTC | CASSSDVNYGYTF
TRBJ2-3 | TRBV5-1 | - | TRBD1 | TGCGCCAGCAGGAACCTAGGACAGGGAGAGGTAGATACGCAGTATTTT | CASRNLGQGEVDTQYF
TRBJ1-1 | TRBV4-1 | - | TRBD1 | TGCGCCAGCAGCCAAGAAGGGACAGGGGACACTGAAGCTTTCTTT | CASSQEGTGDTEAFF
TRBJ2-5 | TRBV4-3 | - | TRBD1 | TGCGCCAGCAGCCGGGACAGGTCAATTGAGACCCAGTACTTC | CASSRDRSIETQYF